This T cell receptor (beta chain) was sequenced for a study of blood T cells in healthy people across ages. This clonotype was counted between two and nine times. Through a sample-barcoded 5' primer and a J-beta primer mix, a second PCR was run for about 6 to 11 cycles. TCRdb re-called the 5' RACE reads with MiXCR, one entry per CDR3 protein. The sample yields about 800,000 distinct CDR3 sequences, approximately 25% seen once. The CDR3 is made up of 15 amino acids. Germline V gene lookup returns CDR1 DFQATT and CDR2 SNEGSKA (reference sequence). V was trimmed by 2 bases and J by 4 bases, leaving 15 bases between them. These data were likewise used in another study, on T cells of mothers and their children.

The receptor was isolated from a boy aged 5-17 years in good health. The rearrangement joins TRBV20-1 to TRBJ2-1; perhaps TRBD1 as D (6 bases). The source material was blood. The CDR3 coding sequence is TGCAGTGCTAGACGTGTCGAACAGGGTTACAATGAGCAGTTCTTC. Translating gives CSARRVEQGYNEQFF.